This passage covers 31 T cell receptor beta chains from one sample sequenced in a study of OX40 agonist ivuxolimab in advanced cancers. Libraries were prepared by immunoSEQ multiplex PCR; TCRdb keeps only in-frame clonotypes and omits some of them. This sample has some 44,000 clones, with about four fifths found just once. The sample in question was CD4+ or CD8+ T cells sorted from blood, obtained in a trial of the OX40 agonist ivuxolimab. All receptors come from an adult with an advanced solid tumor such as melanoma, head and neck, liver or kidney cancer.

The rearrangement links TRBV9 to TRBJ1-2; 8 positions agree with TRBD1. Germline V CDR1 and CDR2: SGDLS, YYNGEE. V shed 4 bases and J 4 bases; nucleotides not matched to a gene: 15. CDR3 length: 17 residues. CDR3 in DNA: TGTGCCAGCAGCAACCGGGACAGGAGTTTTTGGGGCTATGGCTACACCTTC. This sequence encodes CASSNRDRSFWGYGYTF.

V is TRBV4-1 and J is TRBJ2-1; a possible D gene is TRBD2 (5 bases). Trimming removed 0 bases from V and 0 bases from J, with 9 bases in between. The CDR3 has 16 residues. The germline CDR1 and CDR2 sequences are MGHRA and YSYEKL. The CDR3 DNA sequence: TGCGCCAGCAGCCAAGAAAGACTACTCTCCTACAATGAGCAGTTCTTC. This sequence encodes CASSQERLLSYNEQFF.

The chain recombines TRBV2 with TRBJ2-2; the D gene is possibly TRBD1 (6 bases). CDR3 length equals 13 residues. Trimming took off 2 bases at V and 9 bases at J, with 10 bases between the two ends. Germline V lookup: CDR1 SNHLY, CDR2 FYNNEI. DNA for the CDR3: TGTGCCAGCAGTGAAATTGGGGGCCGGGAGCTGTTTTTT. As protein: CASSEIGGRELFF.

This clone was counted a few times. J is TRBJ2-7 and V is TRBV5-1; D call uncertain. Germline CDR1 and CDR2: SGHRS and YFSETQ. This CDR3 has 13 residues. V was pared by 3 bases and J by 7 bases, with 14 bases between. The CDR3 DNA is TGCGCCAGCAGCTACCGACCCGTGGGGGAGCAGTACTTC. Translation gives CASSYRPVGEQYF.

This chain connects TRBV7-6 to TRBJ2-7; D gene unclear. V gave up 1 base and J gave up 6 bases, with 10 bases separating them. CDR3 length: 13 residues. The germline CDR1 and CDR2 sequences are SGHVS and FNYEAQ. The CDR3 sequence: CASSLVSNGEQYF. In DNA, the CDR3 is TGTGCCAGCAGCTTAGTATCTAACGGCGAGCAGTACTTC.

The genes are TRBV7-9 and TRBJ1-1; D gene ambiguous. Deletions cut 1 base from V and 8 bases from J, with 8 bases between. The CDR3 is 12 residues long. From germline, CDR1 is SEHNR and CDR2 FQNEAQ (reference sequence). This CDR3 reads CASSLERTEAFF. The CDR3 DNA follows: TGTGCCAGCAGCTTAGAAAGAACGGAAGCTTTCTTT.

The V gene is TRBV28, the J gene TRBJ2-5; D possibly corresponds to TRBD2 (5 bases). Trimming took 8 bases from V and 0 from J, leaving 16 bases between them. CDR3 length: 15 residues. Germline V gene sequence: CDR1 MDHEN, CDR2 SYDVKM. The chain's CDR3 is CASAKAGANQETQYF. The CDR3 DNA reads TGTGCCAGCGCCAAGGCGGGCGCGAACCAAGAGACCCAGTACTTC.

J is TRBJ2-2 and V is TRBV6-1; 9 bases are a match to TRBD1. Germline trimming cut 6 bases from V and 4 bases from J; bases unmatched to any gene: 3. The CDR3 is 14 amino acids. Germline loops: CDR1 MNHNS, CDR2 SASEGT. DNA for the CDR3: TGTGCCAGCAGCCGGGACAGGGCCACCGGGGAGCTGTTTTTT. Protein: CASSRDRATGELFF.

The sample holds one count of this clone. The chain links TRBV11-2 to TRBJ1-1; D gene uncertain. Trimming removed 1 base at V and 4 bases at J, with 10 bases between. The germline gives CDR1 SGHAT, CDR2 FQNNGV. The CDR3 sequence is 14 residues long. The CDR3 here is CASSLGGPSTEAFF. The CDR3 nucleotides are TGTGCCAGCAGCTTAGGCGGACCGAGCACTGAAGCTTTCTTT.

The chain employs TRBV4-3 and TRBJ2-7, with unresolved D. V was trimmed by 1 base and J by 1 base, leaving 11 bases between them. CDR3 size: 15 residues. Germline values: CDR1 LGHNA, CDR2 YSLEER. In DNA form, the CDR3 reads TGCGCCAGCAGCCAAGGTTCCAGCAGATCCTACGAGCAGTACTTC. Protein: CASSQGSSRSYEQYF.

The V call is TRBV5-5, the J call TRBJ1-5, with D maybe TRBD1 (6 bases). This CDR3 is 16 amino acids long. V lost 2 bases, J lost 4 bases, and 16 bases lay in between. Germline V gene data show CDR1 as SGHKS and CDR2 as YYEKEE (reference sequence). CDR3 amino acids: CASSLGGASWNQPQHF. DNA for the CDR3: TGTGCCAGCAGCTTAGGGGGGGCATCTTGGAATCAGCCCCAGCATTTT.

This sequence joins TRBV27 and TRBJ2-1; D may be TRBD2 (6 bases). The CDR3 spans 12 residues. Germline V gives CDR1 MNHEY, CDR2 SMNVEV (reference sequence). V was clipped by 7 bases and J by 5 bases, with 9 bases between them. The CDR3 protein is CASKERDNEQFF. The CDR3, as DNA: TGTGCCAGCAAAGAGCGGGACAATGAGCAGTTCTTC.

V gene TRBV5-6 combines with J gene TRBJ2-7; D remains ambiguous. Trimming cost V 3 bases and J 7 bases, with 8 bases left between them. Germline CDR1 and CDR2: SGHDT and YYEEEE. The CDR3 is made up of 11 amino acids. CDR3 amino acids: CASSWLEEQYF. DNA of the CDR3: TGTGCCAGCAGCTGGCTGGAAGAGCAGTACTTC.

The CDR3 loop is CASSFSDRGVYEQYF. As DNA, the CDR3 is TGTGCCAGCAGTTTTTCGGACAGGGGCGTGTACGAGCAGTACTTC. The V and J genes are TRBV27 and TRBJ2-5; 9 bases are a match to TRBD1. TRBJ2-7 explains the end of the DNA better; the J call may be wrong. Germline V gives CDR1 MNHEY, CDR2 SMNVEV (reference sequence). This CDR3 has 15 residues.

The V gene is TRBV7-2, the J gene TRBJ2-7; unclear D gene. Germline lookup yields CDR1 SGHTA and CDR2 FQGNSA. Trimming took off 1 base at V and 4 bases at J, with 11 bases between the two ends. This CDR3 region has 14 residues. This CDR3 is CASSLGPLSYEQYF. CDR3 bases: TGTGCCAGCAGCTTAGGCCCCCTCAGTTACGAGCAGTACTTC. Variable domain in full (rest from reference TRBV7-2 and TRBJ2-7): GAGVSQSPSNKVTEKGKDVELRCDPISGHTALYWYRQSLGQGLEFLIYFQGNSAPDKSGLPSDRFSAERTGGSVSTLTIQRTQQEDSAVYLCASSLGPLSYEQYFGPGTRLTVT.

The chain recombines TRBV18 with TRBJ2-2; D possibly uses TRBD1 or TRBD2 (5 bases each). Per the germline V gene, CDR1 is KGHSH and CDR2 is LQKENI. The germline V and J ends were trimmed by 0 bases and 4 bases, with 9 bases remaining between them. The CDR3 has 15 residues. The CDR3, as DNA: TGTGCCAGCTCACCACCGGCCGGGGCCACCGGGGAGCTGTTTTTT. Its protein product is CASSPPAGATGELFF.

This clone is categorized as medium-sized. The CDR3 protein is CASSFPGDGDGYTF. In DNA, the CDR3 is TGTGCCAGCAGTTTTCCAGGGGATGGGGATGGCTACACCTTC. The chain joins TRBV28 to TRBJ1-2; a weak D match, TRBD1 (6 bases). This CDR3 spans 14 amino acids. Trimming removed 3 bases at V and 6 bases at J, with 14 bases between. Per the germline V gene, CDR1 is MDHEN and CDR2 is SYDVKM.

There are a few counts of this clone. The chain uses TRBV27 and TRBJ1-4, with 7 nucleotides matching TRBD1. Trimming cost V 3 bases and J 4 bases; bases outside gene matches: 5. The germline CDR1 and CDR2 sequences are MNHEY and SMNVEV (reference sequence). The CDR3 is made up of 15 amino acids. Here the CDR3 reads CASSLGQTFNEKLFF. CDR3 DNA: TGTGCCAGCAGTTTGGGACAGACTTTTAATGAAAAACTGTTTTTT.

The chain carries TRBV7-2 and TRBJ1-1, with 7 bases lining up with TRBD1. The J segment lost 3 bases and the V segment lost 4 bases, leaving 8 bases of the junction unmatched. CDR1 is SGHTA and CDR2 is FQGNSA in the germline V gene. The CDR3 runs to 15 residues. Here the CDR3 reads CASSSSQGTYTEAFF. CDR3 nucleotides: TGTGCCAGCAGCTCCTCACAGGGGACGTACACTGAAGCTTTCTTT.

The count of this clone is one. The CDR3 protein is CASSFRDRGNEQYF. The CDR3 DNA is TGTGCCAGCAGTTTCCGGGACAGGGGGAACGAGCAGTACTTC. The rearrangement uses TRBV27 and TRBJ2-5; TRBD1 matches at 11 bases. The J call could be wrong; TRBJ2-7 is a better fit for the DNA end. Germline CDR1 MNHEY, CDR2 SMNVEV (reference sequence). CDR3 length: 14 amino acids.

The rearrangement joins TRBV29-1 to TRBJ2-7, with D possibly matching TRBD2 (5 bases). In germline, CDR1 is SQVTM, CDR2 ANQGSEA. V gave up 1 base and J gave up 3 bases, with 10 bases separating them. This CDR3 spans 13 amino acids. DNA for the CDR3: TGCAGCGTTGAAGGGCGAGGGTTCTACGAGCAGTACTTC. Its translation is CSVEGRGFYEQYF.

The rearrangement uses TRBV23-1 and TRBJ2-4; maybe TRBD2 (6 bases). TRBV23-1 is annotated as an ORF whose role is uncertain. The CDR3 loop spans 13 amino acids. V lost 3 bases and J lost 7, with 10 bases in between. The DNA for the CDR3 is TGCGCCAGCAGTCAGGTAGCGGAGAACATTCAGTACTTC. Its protein product is CASSQVAENIQYF.

The chain recombines TRBV10-3 with TRBJ2-1; 8 positions agree with TRBD2. Germline CDR1 is ENHRY and CDR2 is SYGVKD. CDR3 length: 15 residues. V was pared by 4 bases and J by 7 bases, with 9 bases of the junction left unmatched. Here the CDR3 DNA reads TGTGCCATCAGTGGCCTCAGCGGGGGTCGAAATGAGCAGTTCTTC. Its protein is CAISGLSGGRNEQFF.

The rearrangement links TRBV27 to TRBJ1-5, with 11 bases matching TRBD1. With V trimmed by 6 bases and J by 6 bases, 1 base remained unmatched. CDR3 length: 13 amino acids. Germline V gene lookup returns CDR1 MNHEY and CDR2 SMNVEV (reference sequence). CDR3 loop: CASRGQGVQPQHF. As DNA, the CDR3 is TGTGCCAGCAGGGGACAGGGGGTTCAGCCCCAGCATTTT.

The chain recombines TRBV7-9 with TRBJ2-7; D call uncertain. The germline gives CDR1 SEHNR, CDR2 FQNEAQ (reference sequence). The CDR3 consists of 13 residues. Trimming took off 5 bases at V and 3 bases at J, with 11 bases between the two ends. CDR3 DNA sequence: TGTGCCAGCAGCCCCAATCACCGCTACGAGCAGTACTTC. This codes for CASSPNHRYEQYF.

This clone turned up a few times. The chain employs TRBV4-3 and TRBJ2-7; 7 positions agree with TRBD1. V was clipped by 6 bases and J by 3 bases; unmatched bases: 8. The germline V gene has CDR1 LGHNA and CDR2 YSLEER. CDR3 length: 14 residues. The CDR3 DNA sequence: TGCGCCAGCAGTATGACAGGGTCGATCTACGAGCAGTACTTC. This sequence encodes CASSMTGSIYEQYF.

The V gene is TRBV5-4, the J gene TRBJ2-3, with a tentative D call TRBD1 (5 bases). Trimming took 2 bases from V and 6 from J, leaving 13 bases between them. The CDR3 is made up of 14 amino acids. Germline CDR1 SGHNT, CDR2 YYREEE (reference sequence). The CDR3 nucleotides are TGTGCCAGCAGCTTTTGGGGTTCAGGGGATACGCAGTATTTT. Its protein is CASSFWGSGDTQYF. The variable domain in full, completed from reference TRBV5-4 and TRBJ2-3, reads ETGVTQSPTHLIKTRGQQVTLRCSSQSGHNTVSWYQQALGQGPQFIFQYYREEENGRGNFPPRFSGLQFPNYSSELNVNALELDDSALYLCASSFWGSGDTQYFGPGTRLTVL.

The chain has TRBV6-5 and TRBJ2-5; 10 bases match TRBD1. Trimming at V came to 5 bases and at J to 5 bases, leaving 8 bases not matched to a gene. The CDR3 spans 15 residues. Germline assignment: CDR1 MNHEY and CDR2 SVGAGI. The CDR3 protein is CASSPPGTGVETQYF. DNA of the CDR3: TGTGCCAGCAGTCCCCCCGGGACAGGGGTGGAGACCCAGTACTTC.

A single count supports this clone. The V and J genes are TRBV4-3 and TRBJ2-2; D remains unclear. The CDR3 is 15 residues long. Trimming removed 3 bases from V and 6 bases from J, with 14 bases in between. Germline CDR1 LGHNA, CDR2 YSLEER. CDR3 nucleotides: TGCGCCAGCAGCCAGGATCCCCGGGTACCCGGGGAGCTGTTTTTT. Amino acids: CASSQDPRVPGELFF.

V gene TRBV29-1 combines with J gene TRBJ2-6; perhaps TRBD1 as D (5 bases). The V gene's germline CDR1 is SQVTM and CDR2 ANQGSEA. V was trimmed by 3 bases and J by 0 bases, leaving 12 bases between them. The CDR3 loop spans 16 amino acids. CDR3 residues: CSVDVRAASGANVLTF. Written as DNA, the CDR3 is TGCAGCGTTGATGTCAGGGCCGCCTCTGGGGCCAACGTCCTGACTTTC.

Worth noting for this clone: A junction end diverges from the germline sequence, so it may reflect a read error. The genes are TRBV18 and TRBJ2-7; tentatively, D is TRBD2 (6 bases). The CDR3 extends over 13 amino acids. Germline CDR1 and CDR2: KGHSH and LQKENI. Written as DNA, the CDR3 is TGTGCCAGCTCACGGGGGGAGGTTCGTGAGCTGTACTTC. Translation gives CASSRGEVRELYF.